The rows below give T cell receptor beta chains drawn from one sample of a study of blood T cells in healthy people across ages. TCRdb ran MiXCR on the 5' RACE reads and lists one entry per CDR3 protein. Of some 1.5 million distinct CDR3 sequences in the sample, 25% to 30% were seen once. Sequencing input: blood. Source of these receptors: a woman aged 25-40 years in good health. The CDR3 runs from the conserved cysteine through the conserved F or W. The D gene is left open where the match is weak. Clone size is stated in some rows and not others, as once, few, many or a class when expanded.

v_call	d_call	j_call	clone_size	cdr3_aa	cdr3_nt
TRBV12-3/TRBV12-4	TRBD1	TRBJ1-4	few	CASSSSTGSYEKLFF	TGTGCCAGCAGTTCGTCGACAGGGTCGTATGAAAAACTGTTTTTT
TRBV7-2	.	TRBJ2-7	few	CASSIQGPLEQYF	TGTGCCAGCAGCATACAGGGTCCCCTGGAGCAGTACTTC
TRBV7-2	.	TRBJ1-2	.	CASSFLTINYGYTF	TGTGCCAGCAGCTTCCTAACAATAAACTATGGCTACACCTTC
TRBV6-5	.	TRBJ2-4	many	CASSYSLGLAKNIQYF	TGTGCCAGCAGTTACTCTTTGGGGCTAGCCAAAAACATTCAGTACTTC
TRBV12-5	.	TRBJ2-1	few	CASAPSLGGRNEQFF	TGTGCTAGTGCCCCCAGTCTGGGAGGACGCAATGAGCAGTTCTTC
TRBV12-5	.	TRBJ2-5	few	CASGLVRGGAGWETQYF	TGTGCTAGTGGTTTGGTACGAGGCGGGGCCGGGTGGGAGACCCAGTACTTC
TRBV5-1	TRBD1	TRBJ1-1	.	CASSPGQGARNTEAFF	TGCGCCAGCAGCCCCGGACAGGGGGCGCGGAACACTGAAGCTTTCTTT
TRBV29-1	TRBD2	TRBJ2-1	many	CSVRRTSGRNNEQFF	TGCAGCGTTAGGAGGACTAGCGGGAGAAACAATGAGCAGTTCTTC
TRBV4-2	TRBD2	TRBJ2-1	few	CASSQEASGGRNEQFF	TGTGCCAGCAGCCAAGAAGCTAGCGGGGGCAGGAATGAGCAGTTCTTC
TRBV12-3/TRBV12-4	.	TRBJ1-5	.	CASSPSWVNQPQHF	TGTGCCAGCAGCCCTTCATGGGTCAATCAGCCCCAGCATTTT
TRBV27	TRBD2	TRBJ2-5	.	CASTSLTGGTQYF	TGTGCCAGCACCTCACTCACGGGAGGGACCCAGTACTTC
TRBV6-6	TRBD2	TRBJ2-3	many	CASTGLALDTQYF	TGTGCCAGCACAGGACTAGCGTTAGATACGCAGTATTTT
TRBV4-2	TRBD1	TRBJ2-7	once	CASSQAGTVPYKQYF	TGTGCCAGCAGCCAAGCCGGGACAGTACCATACAAGCAGTACTTC
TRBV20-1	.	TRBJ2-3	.	CSAGLRSGTDTQYF	TGCAGTGCTGGGCTGCGTTCAGGCACAGATACGCAGTATTTT
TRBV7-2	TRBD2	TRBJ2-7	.	CASSWGLAVRGEQYF	TGTGCCAGCAGCTGGGGACTAGCGGTCCGGGGGGAGCAGTACTTC
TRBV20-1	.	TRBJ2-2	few	CSAGTVNTGELFF	TGCAGTGCGGGGACGGTGAACACCGGGGAGCTGTTTTTT
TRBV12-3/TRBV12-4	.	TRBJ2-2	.	CASSLETVSGELFF	TGTGCCAGCAGCCTCGAGACAGTGTCCGGGGAGCTGTTTTTT
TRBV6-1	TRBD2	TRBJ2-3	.	CASGLREGAQYF	TGTGCCAGTGGACTCAGGGAGGGCGCGCAGTATTTT
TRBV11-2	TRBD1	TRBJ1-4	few	CASRRSGQTRGEKLFF	TGTGCCAGCAGACGATCGGGACAGACGAGGGGTGAAAAACTGTTTTTT
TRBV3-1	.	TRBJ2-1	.	CASSQVSGVNEQFF	TGTGCCAGCAGCCAAGTGTCGGGGGTAAATGAGCAGTTCTTC
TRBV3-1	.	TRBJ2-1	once	CASSRYSPYSHNEQFF	TGTGCCAGCAGCCGGTATAGTCCTTACTCCCACAATGAGCAGTTCTTC
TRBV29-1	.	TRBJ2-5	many	CSVEGPPRYF	TGCAGCGTTGAAGGCCCTCCCCGGTACTTC
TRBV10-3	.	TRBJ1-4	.	CAISESAGGASGGLFF	TGTGCCATCAGTGAGTCAGCGGGGGGCGCCTCCGGGGGACTGTTTTTT
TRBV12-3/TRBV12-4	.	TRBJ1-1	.	CASSREGRLNTEAFF	TGTGCCAGCAGTCGAGAGGGGCGGTTGAACACTGAAGCTTTCTTT
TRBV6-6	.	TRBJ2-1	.	CASSLQGGVVNEQFF	TGTGCCAGCAGCCTACAGGGTGGGGTAGTCAATGAGCAGTTCTTC
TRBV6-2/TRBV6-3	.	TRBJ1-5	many	CASSYNGNQPQHF	TGTGCCAGCAGTTACAACGGCAATCAGCCCCAGCATTTT
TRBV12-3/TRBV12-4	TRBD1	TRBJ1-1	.	CASRPRGRLNTEAFF	TGTGCCAGCAGGCCCAGGGGGCGTTTGAACACTGAAGCTTTCTTT
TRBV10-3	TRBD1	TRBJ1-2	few	CAISEFGDSNYGYTF	TGTGCCATCAGTGAGTTCGGGGACAGCAACTATGGCTACACCTTC
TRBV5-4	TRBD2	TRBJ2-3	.	CASSRSGGYTDTQYF	TGTGCCAGCAGCCGTAGCGGGGGTTACACAGATACGCAGTATTTT